This section outlines one T cell receptor beta chain sequence together with its context. Original processing methods: Nucleated cell counts were estimated from reference gene primer amplification. Profiling relied on immunoSEQ multiplex PCR, and the TCRdb table lists in-frame clones only, not all of them. V and J calls and clone size come straight from that table; D and trimming were deduced from the DNA. The table shows about 110,000 clones, with over 75% occurring only once. The data were obtained in a study of blood T cell repertoires in COVID-19. V was clipped by 4 bases and J by 8 bases; unmatched bases: 10. The V gene's germline CDR1 is LNHDA and CDR2 SQIVND (reference sequence). The CDR3 contains 15 residues.

The V call is TRBV19, the J call TRBJ1-2, with TRBD1 matching 10 bases. The sample was peripheral blood. This receptor was obtained from a woman over 75 with acute or convalescent COVID-19. CDR3 sequence (DNA): TGTGCCAGTAGTAACCGGACAGGGGGTTCGAAAGGCTACACCTTC. Protein sequence: CASSNRTGGSKGYTF.